This T cell receptor beta chain was sequenced in a study of blood T cell repertoires in COVID-19. On the study more broadly: There were acute and convalescent COVID-19 samples, and they came from the United States, Italy and Spain. PBMCs, B-cell-depleted T cells, or T cells were the source of the cDNA or gDNA that made up the material.

CDR1 SGHRS and CDR2 YFSETQ come from the germline V gene. The CDR3 loop spans 14 amino acids. V was shortened by 5 bases and J by 1 base, with 12 bases between the two germline ends. In the source study's methods: How many nucleated cells were present was estimated from reference gene primer amplification. Produced via immunoSEQ multiplex PCR; TCRdb's table is partial and in-frame only. V, J and clone size were drawn from that table, and D and trimming were deduced from the DNA. The sample lists approximately 260,000 clones, 80% to 90% occurring once. Material for sequencing was peripheral blood. The receptor was isolated from a woman between 65 and 79 years old with acute or convalescent COVID-19. The chain employs TRBV5-1 and TRBJ1-1; unclear D gene. CDR3 bases: TGCGCCAGCAGTCCATCGCGGGGGAACACTGAAGCTTTCTTT. This encodes CASSPSRGNTEAFF.